These T cell receptor beta chains were read from a single sample in a study of tumor-infiltrating lymphocytes in localized non-small cell lung cancer. Sequencing used immunoSEQ multiplex PCR; TCRdb keeps in-frame clones, though not all of them. Among over 10,000 clones, 70% to 90% were seen once, and the ten largest hold 3.7%. Sequenced: uninvolved lung tissue not adjacent to the tumor. These receptors came from a human donor with non-small cell lung cancer. The CDR3 runs from the conserved cysteine through the conserved F or W. Each record gives: V gene, D gene, CDR3 length, clone size, J gene, CDR3 DNA, CDR3 protein. A D gene is named only where the DNA matches it firmly. Clone size is not always given. Where it is, it says once, few, many or a class for expanded clones.

v_call: TRBV6-1; d_call: TRBD2; cdr3_length: 15; clone_size: once; j_call: TRBJ2-1; cdr3_nt: TGTGCCAGCATTCCAGCGGGAGCAGGGGACAATGAGCAGTTCTTC; cdr3_aa: CASIPAGAGDNEQFF
v_call: TRBV10-1; d_call: NA; cdr3_length: 16; clone_size: NA; j_call: TRBJ2-3; cdr3_nt: TGCGCCAGCAGTGAGTCCGGGACCCAAAGCACAGATACGCAGTATTTT; cdr3_aa: CASSESGTQSTDTQYF
v_call: TRBV19; d_call: NA; cdr3_length: 15; clone_size: NA; j_call: TRBJ1-5; cdr3_nt: TGTGCCACTAAACCAGACAACGGAGACAATCAGCCCCAGCATTTT; cdr3_aa: CATKPDNGDNQPQHF
v_call: TRBV30; d_call: TRBD2; cdr3_length: 13; clone_size: few; j_call: TRBJ2-5; cdr3_nt: TGTGCCTGGAGTGTGGGACTAGGAGAGACCCAGTACTTC; cdr3_aa: CAWSVGLGETQYF
v_call: TRBV6-1; d_call: TRBD1; cdr3_length: 16; clone_size: NA; j_call: TRBJ2-2; cdr3_nt: TGTGCCAGCAGTGAAAGGGGACAGGGGAACACCGGGGAGCTGTTTTTT; cdr3_aa: CASSERGQGNTGELFF
v_call: TRBV6-6; d_call: NA; cdr3_length: 13; clone_size: NA; j_call: TRBJ2-7; cdr3_nt: TGTGCCAGCCAATTACCCCCGGTCTACGAGCAGTACTTC; cdr3_aa: CASQLPPVYEQYF
v_call: TRBV6-1; d_call: TRBD1; cdr3_length: 14; clone_size: NA; j_call: TRBJ1-1; cdr3_nt: TGTGCCAGCAACGCCGAGACAGGGAAGACTGAAGCTTTCTTT; cdr3_aa: CASNAETGKTEAFF
v_call: TRBV6-1; d_call: TRBD2; cdr3_length: 15; clone_size: NA; j_call: TRBJ2-7; cdr3_nt: TGTGCCAGCAGCGCAACTAGCGGGAGGGGGCGTGAGCAGTACTTC; cdr3_aa: CASSATSGRGREQYF
v_call: TRBV30; d_call: TRBD2; cdr3_length: 14; clone_size: once; j_call: TRBJ2-3; cdr3_nt: TGTGCCTCCCGTAGCGGGAGGGAGGCAGATACGCAGTATTTT; cdr3_aa: CASRSGREADTQYF
v_call: TRBV5-1; d_call: TRBD2; cdr3_length: 16; clone_size: NA; j_call: TRBJ2-5; cdr3_nt: TGCGCCAGCAGCGCGTTACCGGGACTACCAACAGAGACCCAGTACTTC; cdr3_aa: CASSALPGLPTETQYF
v_call: TRBV5-1; d_call: NA; cdr3_length: 14; clone_size: NA; j_call: TRBJ1-4; cdr3_nt: TGCGCCAGCAGCTTGGCTGGGGACTCGGAAAAACTGTTTTTT; cdr3_aa: CASSLAGDSEKLFF
v_call: TRBV28; d_call: NA; cdr3_length: 14; clone_size: NA; j_call: TRBJ2-5; cdr3_nt: TGTGCCAGCAGTCCGAATCTCGGGCGAGAGACCCAGTACTTC; cdr3_aa: CASSPNLGRETQYF
v_call: TRBV4-1; d_call: TRBD1; cdr3_length: 15; clone_size: NA; j_call: TRBJ1-1; cdr3_nt: TGCGCCAGCAGCGCCTTGGGACAGATGAACACTGAAGCTTTCTTT; cdr3_aa: CASSALGQMNTEAFF
v_call: TRBV10-3; d_call: NA; cdr3_length: 12; clone_size: NA; j_call: TRBJ1-2; cdr3_nt: TGTGCCATCAGCACGGAGAACTATGGCTACACCTTC; cdr3_aa: CAISTENYGYTF
v_call: TRBV4-2; d_call: NA; cdr3_length: 14; clone_size: NA; j_call: TRBJ2-5; cdr3_nt: TGTGCCAGCAGCCAATCGCAGCAGGCGCAGACCCAGTACTTC; cdr3_aa: CASSQSQQAQTQYF
v_call: TRBV27; d_call: NA; cdr3_length: 14; clone_size: NA; j_call: TRBJ1-2; cdr3_nt: TGTGCCAGCAGTACCGGTCTACAATCGGGTGGCTACACCTTC; cdr3_aa: CASSTGLQSGGYTF
v_call: TRBV11-3; d_call: TRBD1; cdr3_length: 15; clone_size: NA; j_call: TRBJ2-3; cdr3_nt: TGTGCCAGCAGCCCGGGGACAGGGGGGATAGATACGCAGTATTTT; cdr3_aa: CASSPGTGGIDTQYF
v_call: TRBV4-2; d_call: TRBD1; cdr3_length: 16; clone_size: NA; j_call: TRBJ1-1; cdr3_nt: TGTGCCAGCAGCCAAGAGTTCAGGGGGCGCGGCACTGAAGCTTTCTTT; cdr3_aa: CASSQEFRGRGTEAFF
v_call: TRBV15; d_call: TRBD1; cdr3_length: 16; clone_size: NA; j_call: TRBJ1-4; cdr3_nt: TGTGCCACCAGCAGAGACTGGACAGGGGGTCGGGAAAAACTGTTTTTT; cdr3_aa: CATSRDWTGGREKLFF
v_call: TRBV11-1; d_call: NA; cdr3_length: 15; clone_size: NA; j_call: TRBJ2-7; cdr3_nt: TGTGCCAGCAGCTTAGGTGGGGGGACTCCCTACGAGCAGTACTTC; cdr3_aa: CASSLGGGTPYEQYF
v_call: TRBV19; d_call: TRBD2; cdr3_length: 18; clone_size: NA; j_call: TRBJ2-3; cdr3_nt: TGTGCCAGTAGTATAGGCCCGGGACTAGCGGGGAACACAGATACGCAGTATTTT; cdr3_aa: CASSIGPGLAGNTDTQYF
v_call: TRBV2; d_call: NA; cdr3_length: 13; clone_size: NA; j_call: TRBJ2-5; cdr3_nt: TGTGCCAGCAGTGGTGTCAACCAAGAGACCCAGTACTTC; cdr3_aa: CASSGVNQETQYF
v_call: TRBV9; d_call: TRBD1; cdr3_length: 19; clone_size: NA; j_call: TRBJ2-6; cdr3_nt: TGTGCCAGCAGCGCCACGCTCTGGCAGGGGGCTGGTGGGGCCAACGTCCTGACTTTC; cdr3_aa: CASSATLWQGAGGANVLTF
v_call: TRBV10-3; d_call: NA; cdr3_length: 14; clone_size: once; j_call: TRBJ2-3; cdr3_nt: TGTGCCACCCGGGGCTCCGGGTCAACAGATACGCAGTATTTT; cdr3_aa: CATRGSGSTDTQYF
v_call: TRBV30; d_call: TRBD1; cdr3_length: 15; clone_size: NA; j_call: TRBJ2-3; cdr3_nt: TGTGCCTGGAGTTGGACAGGGAGCCCCACAGATACGCAGTATTTT; cdr3_aa: CAWSWTGSPTDTQYF
v_call: TRBV7-6; d_call: TRBD2; cdr3_length: 17; clone_size: once; j_call: TRBJ2-7; cdr3_nt: TGTGCCAGCAGCCGCGGCGGGACTAGCGGGGTAGGCTACGAGCAGTACTTC; cdr3_aa: CASSRGGTSGVGYEQYF
v_call: TRBV6-6; d_call: NA; cdr3_length: 12; clone_size: NA; j_call: TRBJ2-3; cdr3_nt: TGTGCCAGCAGTCCCTCCCGAGATACGCAGTATTTT; cdr3_aa: CASSPSRDTQYF
v_call: TRBV20-1; d_call: NA; cdr3_length: 11; clone_size: NA; j_call: TRBJ1-1; cdr3_nt: TGCAGTGCTAAGGAGAACACTGAAGCTTTCTTT; cdr3_aa: CSAKENTEAFF
v_call: TRBV6-5; d_call: TRBD2; cdr3_length: 14; clone_size: NA; j_call: TRBJ2-5; cdr3_nt: TGTGCCAGCAGGACGGGACTACAACAAGAGACCCAGTACTTC; cdr3_aa: CASRTGLQQETQYF
v_call: TRBV7-8; d_call: TRBD2; cdr3_length: 17; clone_size: NA; j_call: TRBJ2-5; cdr3_nt: TGTGCCAGCAGCTTAGGAGTGGGACTAGCGGTCCAAGAGACCCAGTACTTC; cdr3_aa: CASSLGVGLAVQETQYF
v_call: TRBV5-1; d_call: TRBD2; cdr3_length: 15; clone_size: NA; j_call: TRBJ2-7; cdr3_nt: TGCGCCAGCAGCCAGCCTAGCGGGTATACCTACGAGCAGTACTTC; cdr3_aa: CASSQPSGYTYEQYF
v_call: TRBV10-3; d_call: TRBD1; cdr3_length: 17; clone_size: NA; j_call: TRBJ1-6; cdr3_nt: TGTGCCATCAGTGAGTCAGTAGGACAGGGCCTTGGGTCACCCCTCCACTTT; cdr3_aa: CAISESVGQGLGSPLHF
v_call: TRBV6-6; d_call: TRBD1; cdr3_length: 15; clone_size: NA; j_call: TRBJ1-3; cdr3_nt: TGTGCCAGCAGTTTACAGGGGGCGAGGGGAAACACCATATATTTT; cdr3_aa: CASSLQGARGNTIYF
v_call: TRBV6-6; d_call: NA; cdr3_length: 14; clone_size: NA; j_call: TRBJ2-6; cdr3_nt: TGTGCCAGCAGTTACCACTCTGGGGCCAACGTCCTGACTTTC; cdr3_aa: CASSYHSGANVLTF
v_call: TRBV5-6; d_call: TRBD2; cdr3_length: 16; clone_size: NA; j_call: TRBJ2-3; cdr3_nt: TGTGCCAGCAGCACCCTGACTAGCAGTAAGGGAGATACGCAGTATTTT; cdr3_aa: CASSTLTSSKGDTQYF
v_call: TRBV30; d_call: TRBD1; cdr3_length: 14; clone_size: NA; j_call: TRBJ2-5; cdr3_nt: TGTGCCTGGGAATGGACAGGGGGCAAAGAGACCCAGTACTTC; cdr3_aa: CAWEWTGGKETQYF
v_call: TRBV5-1; d_call: NA; cdr3_length: 14; clone_size: NA; j_call: TRBJ2-1; cdr3_nt: TGCGCCAGCAGCCCCGGGGAGAGGTACAATGAGCAGTTCTTC; cdr3_aa: CASSPGERYNEQFF
v_call: TRBV5-1; d_call: NA; cdr3_length: 14; clone_size: NA; j_call: TRBJ2-5; cdr3_nt: TGCGCCAGCAGCCTCGATGGTCGGAAAGAGACCCAGTACTTC; cdr3_aa: CASSLDGRKETQYF
v_call: TRBV28; d_call: TRBD2; cdr3_length: 13; clone_size: NA; j_call: TRBJ2-3; cdr3_nt: TGTGCCAGTAGCGGGAGGGCCTTAGATACGCAGTATTTT; cdr3_aa: CASSGRALDTQYF
v_call: TRBV9; d_call: NA; cdr3_length: 18; clone_size: NA; j_call: TRBJ1-2; cdr3_nt: TGTGCCAGCAGCGGCAACACCGGTGGCGGAGACCGTAACTATGGCTACACCTTC; cdr3_aa: CASSGNTGGGDRNYGYTF
v_call: TRBV27; d_call: TRBD1; cdr3_length: 16; clone_size: NA; j_call: TRBJ1-3; cdr3_nt: TGTGCCAGCAGTTTTTCTGGGACAGCCACCGGAAACACCATATATTTT; cdr3_aa: CASSFSGTATGNTIYF
v_call: TRBV10-2; d_call: NA; cdr3_length: 13; clone_size: NA; j_call: TRBJ2-5; cdr3_nt: TGCGCCAGCAGTCGGGCTTCCCAAGAGACCCAGTACTTC; cdr3_aa: CASSRASQETQYF